The 25 T cell receptor beta chains below were found in one sample sequenced in a study of blood T cell repertoires in COVID-19. Some clones are missing from TCRdb's copy, which holds only in-frame ones; the method was immunoSEQ multiplex PCR. The table has nearly 400,000 clones, roughly nine tenths seen once. The source material was PBMCs or T cells enriched from blood (not recorded which). These receptors were taken from a woman in her twenties or thirties who had recovered from COVID-19.

This rearrangement joins TRBV5-1 to TRBJ2-7; 7 nucleotides line up with TRBD2. Unmatched junction bases numbered 7, after V lost 7 bases and J lost 0 bases. The CDR3 totals 14 residues. The germline V gene encodes CDR1 SGHRS and CDR2 YFSETQ. The CDR3, as DNA: TGCGCCAGCGGGGGGGGTAGCGGCTCCTACGAGCAGTACTTC. Translation gives CASGGGSGSYEQYF.

The V gene is TRBV29-1, the J gene TRBJ2-7; 8 nucleotides match TRBD1. Germline V lookup: CDR1 SQVTM, CDR2 ANQGSEA. The CDR3 is 14 amino acids. J gave up 2 bases and V 4 bases, and 7 bases lay outside the gene matches. CDR3 in amino acids: CSVGTGGIPYEQYF. The CDR3 DNA is TGCAGCGTTGGTACAGGGGGGATTCCCTACGAGCAGTACTTC.

J is TRBJ1-2 and V is TRBV5-4, with TRBD1 matching over 7 bases. The CDR3 runs 16 residues. The V gene end was trimmed by 0 bases and the J gene end by 8 bases; junction bases not matched to a gene: 13. Per germline, CDR1 SGHNT and CDR2 YYREEE (reference sequence). The DNA of the CDR3 is TGTGCCAGCAGCTTGGCCAAGGCGGCCCAAGGGGGCGGCTACACCTTC. Translation: CASSLAKAAQGGGYTF.

The genes are TRBV7-2 and TRBJ2-7; D not resolved. There are 18 residues in the CDR3. Germline lookup yields CDR1 SGHTA and CDR2 FQGNSA. Deletions cut 0 bases from V and 4 bases from J, with 22 bases between. The CDR3 reads CASSLAWRKISNLYEQYF. CDR3 bases: TGTGCCAGCAGCTTAGCCTGGCGTAAGATTAGCAACCTTTACGAGCAGTACTTC. The full variable domain, completed using reference TRBV7-2 and TRBJ2-7, is GAGVSQSPSNKVTEKGKDVELRCDPISGHTALYWYRQSLGQGLEFLIYFQGNSAPDKSGLPSDRFSAERTGGSVSTLTIQRTQQEDSAVYLCASSLAWRKISNLYEQYFGPGTRLTVT.

The chain joins TRBV29-1 to TRBJ1-1, with unresolved D. V was cut by 7 bases and J by 1 base, with 13 bases left in between. CDR1 and CDR2 (germline): SQVTM, ANQGSEA. The CDR3 length is 13 residues. This CDR3 is CSGRPRGNTEAFF. The CDR3 region has the DNA TGCAGCGGCCGCCCGAGAGGGAACACTGAAGCTTTCTTT.

This clone was found a few times. The chain couples TRBV3-1 (or the pseudogene TRBV3-2) to TRBJ2-7; possibly TRBD1 for D (5 bases). Trimming removed 2 bases at V and 2 bases at J, with 13 bases between. CDR3 length: 15 residues. The germline V gene has CDR1 LGHDT and CDR2 YNNKEL (reference sequence). CDR3 nucleotides: TGTGCCAGCAGCCAACGGTTCTTGGGGCCCTACGAGCAGTACTTC. Residues: CASSQRFLGPYEQYF.

The chain carries TRBV18 and TRBJ2-7; tentative D call: TRBD1 (9 bases). Germline V gene sequence: CDR1 KGHSH, CDR2 LQKENI. The length of the CDR3 is 17 residues. With 2 bases removed from V and 6 bases from J, the gap between germline ends came to 23 bases. The CDR3, as DNA: TGTGCCAGCTCACCAACGGCAGTAGCGGGGACAGGGTCCGAGCAGTACTTC. Residues: CASSPTAVAGTGSEQYF.

This chain joins TRBV19 and TRBJ1-5, with D tentatively TRBD1 (5 bases). Trimming took off 7 bases at V and 2 bases at J, with 12 bases between the two ends. The germline V gene has CDR1 LNHDA and CDR2 SQIVND (reference sequence). The CDR3 covers 14 residues. The CDR3 sequence is CASTGREGNQPQHF. For the CDR3, the DNA is TGTGCCAGTACTGGCAGGGAGGGCAATCAGCCCCAGCATTTT.

The CDR3 DNA sequence: TGTGCCACCAGCAGAGATCGCGGGAGGGGCAACGAGCAGTACTTC. Its protein product is CATSRDRGRGNEQYF. This sequence joins TRBV15 and TRBJ2-7, with TRBD2 matching 9 bases. V was pared by 0 bases and J by 5 bases, with 5 bases of the junction left unmatched. CDR3 length: 15 amino acids. CDR1 and CDR2 from the germline V gene are LNHNV and YYDKDF (reference sequence).

V and J are TRBV30 and TRBJ2-2; TRBD1 matches 10 bases. Germline V gene lookup returns CDR1 GTSNPN and CDR2 SVGIG (reference sequence). The CDR3 runs 14 residues. Unmatched junction bases numbered 4, after V lost 5 bases and J lost 4 bases. This CDR3 reads CAWDRGLSTGELFF. The CDR3 DNA follows: TGTGCCTGGGACAGGGGGCTGAGCACCGGGGAGCTGTTTTTT.

This chain connects TRBV6-5 to TRBJ1-4; 8 bases are a match to TRBD1. Germline CDR1 and CDR2: MNHEY and SVGAGI. V lost 7 bases, J lost 8 bases, and 12 bases stayed unmatched. This CDR3 is 15 amino acids long. DNA for the CDR3: TGTGCCAGCACCCCAGTAGGACAGGGAACCGAAAAACTGTTTTTT. This codes for CASTPVGQGTEKLFF.

The rearrangement links TRBV16 to TRBJ2-2, with no clear D. The germline V gene has CDR1 KGHSY and CDR2 FQNENV. The CDR3 consists of 15 residues. V was trimmed by 3 bases and J by 6 bases, leaving 14 bases between them. The CDR3 spells CASSQLSQPPGELFF. CDR3 bases: TGTGCCAGCAGCCAGTTGTCACAGCCTCCCGGGGAGCTGTTTTTT.

The chain employs TRBV20-1 and TRBJ2-7; TRBD1 matches at 9 bases. The CDR3 runs to 14 residues. CDR1 is DFQATT and CDR2 is SNEGSKA in the germline V gene (reference sequence). J gave up 5 bases and V 3 bases, and 8 bases lay outside the gene matches. The CDR3 protein is CSASSRDRVHEQYF. CDR3 DNA sequence: TGCAGTGCTAGTTCGCGGGACAGGGTCCACGAGCAGTACTTC.

The chain has TRBV30 and TRBJ2-2; unclear D gene. V was clipped by 2 bases and J by 6 bases, with 13 bases between them. Per germline, CDR1 GTSNPN and CDR2 SVGIG (reference sequence). This CDR3 comprises 14 residues. The CDR3 sequence is CAWSPKWAPGELFF. The DNA for the CDR3 is TGTGCCTGGAGTCCTAAGTGGGCCCCCGGGGAGCTGTTTTTT.

V and J are TRBV6-5 and TRBJ2-7, with 9 nucleotides matching TRBD1. Germline V lookup: CDR1 MNHEY, CDR2 SVGAGI. This CDR3 is built from 13 residues. The J segment lost 6 bases and the V segment lost 2 bases, leaving 2 bases of the junction unmatched. DNA for the CDR3: TGTGCCAGCAGTTACGGGACAGGGATCGAGCAGTACTTC. Residues: CASSYGTGIEQYF.

V and J are TRBV3-1 (or the pseudogene TRBV3-2) and TRBJ1-1; tentatively, D is TRBD1 (5 bases). There are 16 residues in the CDR3. From germline, CDR1 is LGHDT and CDR2 YNNKEL (reference sequence). The V end lost 0 bases, the J end lost 0 bases, and 11 bases lay between the germline ends. The CDR3 spells CASSQERGGLNTEAFF. Written as DNA, the CDR3 is TGTGCCAGCAGCCAAGAACGGGGGGGATTGAACACTGAAGCTTTCTTT.

The V and J genes are TRBV7-9 and TRBJ2-5; 7 nucleotides align to TRBD2. The CDR3 is made up of 13 amino acids. Germline trimming cut 8 bases from V and 3 bases from J; bases unmatched to any gene: 6. Germline V CDR1 and CDR2: SEHNR, FQNEAQ (reference sequence). The CDR3 spells CASQRSGEETQYF. The CDR3 DNA reads TGTGCCAGCCAGCGAAGCGGGGAAGAGACCCAGTACTTC. Full variable domain (rest looked up from reference TRBV7-9 and TRBJ2-5): DTGVSQNPRHKITKRGQNVTFRCDPISEHNRLYWYRQTLGQGPEFLTYFQNEAQLEKSRLLSDRFSAERPKGSFSTLEIQRTEQGDSAMYLCASQRSGEETQYFGPGTRLLVL.

The chain employs TRBV7-9 and TRBJ1-2, with D possibly TRBD1 on 5 matching bases. The CDR3 is 13 amino acids. V was pared by 5 bases and J by 3 bases, with 10 bases between. Per the germline V gene, CDR1 is SEHNR and CDR2 is FQNEAQ (reference sequence). CDR3 loop: CASSPTGDYGYTF. CDR3 DNA sequence: TGTGCCAGCAGCCCCACAGGAGACTATGGCTACACCTTC.

V usage is TRBV6-1 and J usage is TRBJ2-3; no reliable D call. The CDR3 is made up of 14 amino acids. Germline CDR1 is MNHNS and CDR2 is SASEGT. V shed 3 bases and J shed 2 bases, with 9 bases lying between them. The CDR3 DNA sequence: TGTGCCAGCAGTGATTATCCCCCCACAGATACGCAGTATTTT. This encodes CASSDYPPTDTQYF.

The gene calls are TRBV28 and TRBJ2-7; 8 nucleotides agree with TRBD2. CDR1 is MDHEN, CDR2 SYDVKM, per germline. The length of the CDR3 is 14 residues. The trim removed 6 bases at V and 2 bases at J, leaving 6 bases unmatched. This chain's CDR3 is CASSQRGRPYEQYF. The CDR3 nucleotides read TGTGCCAGCAGCCAGCGGGGGAGACCCTACGAGCAGTACTTC.

The rearrangement links TRBV5-1 to TRBJ1-1; a weak D match, TRBD1 (5 bases). Germline CDR1 and CDR2: SGHRS and YFSETQ. Trimming took 5 bases from V and 3 from J, leaving 8 bases between them. The CDR3 loop spans 12 amino acids. The CDR3 DNA reads as TGCGCCAGCAGGGACATTGACACTGAAGCTTTCTTT. It codes for CASRDIDTEAFF.

The V gene is TRBV19, the J gene TRBJ2-3, with D perhaps matching TRBD1 (6 bases). CDR3 size: 17 residues. Between the trimmed V and J ends, which lost 6 bases and 2 bases, there was a span of 21 bases. Per the germline V gene, CDR1 is LNHDA and CDR2 is SQIVND (reference sequence). In DNA, the CDR3 is TGTGCCAGTAGGAGAGAAGGGGCACAGGGCCCCACAGATACGCAGTATTTT. As protein: CASRREGAQGPTDTQYF.

The chain is built from TRBV7-9 and TRBJ1-4, with TRBD1 matching 8 bases. J lost 7 bases, V lost 7 bases, and 17 bases had no gene match. This CDR3 is 17 amino acids long. The germline V gene encodes CDR1 SEHNR and CDR2 FQNEAQ (reference sequence). In DNA form, the CDR3 reads TGTGCCAGCACTAACAGGGGGTCGAAGACTCGAGGTGAAAAACTGTTTTTT. Protein product: CASTNRGSKTRGEKLFF.

The CDR3 region has the DNA TGTGCCACCAGTGATTTATGCGTGCGCAATCAGCCCCAGCATTTT. Amino acid sequence: CATSDLCVRNQPQHF. V usage is TRBV24-1 and J usage is TRBJ1-5; D is undetermined. This CDR3 region has 15 residues. V was pared by 1 base and J by 2 bases, with 8 bases between. Looked up from germline, CDR1 is KGHDR and CDR2 is SFDVKD.

The chain uses TRBV13 and TRBJ2-3; D is uncertain. The V gene lost 2 bases and the J gene lost 6 bases, with 9 bases spanning the gap. Per the germline V gene, CDR1 is PRHDT and CDR2 is FYEKMQ (reference sequence). This CDR3 is built from 13 residues. The CDR3 spells CASSLMQVDTQYF. CDR3 nucleotides: TGTGCCAGCAGCTTAATGCAGGTCGATACGCAGTATTTT.